The rows below give T cell receptor beta chains drawn from one sample of a study of PD-1 blockade in mismatch repair-deficient tumors. Repertoires were generated with immunoSEQ multiplex PCR, while TCRdb's copy carries only in-frame clones and drops some. The sample holds about 120,000 clones, 60% to 85% seen once. The starting material was peripheral blood, obtained roughly 60 weeks after starting pembrolizumab. These receptors originate from an adult with mismatch repair-deficient cancer. The CDR3 runs from the conserved cysteine through the conserved F or W. The D gene is left open where the match is weak. Clone size is stated in some rows and not others, as once, few, many or a class when expanded.

DNA	CDR3	D	J	V	size
TGTGCCAGTAGTATAGGGGGGGCTGCCAAAAACATTCAGTACTTC	CASSIGGAAKNIQYF	NA	TRBJ2-4	TRBV19	NA
TGCGCCAGCAGCGTGGGACGCTATAGCAATGAGCAGTTCTTC	CASSVGRYSNEQFF	NA	TRBJ2-1	TRBV5-1	NA
TGTGCCAGCAGCTTAGATAGGATCCCGTACGAGCAGTACTTC	CASSLDRIPYEQYF	NA	TRBJ2-7	TRBV7-8	NA
TGTGCCTGGAGAGGGACAGTCAATCAGCCCCAGCATTTT	CAWRGTVNQPQHF	TRBD1	TRBJ1-5	TRBV30	NA
TGTGCCAGCAGTTTGGGGGCTGAAGCTTTCTTT	CASSLGAEAFF	NA	TRBJ1-1	TRBV27	NA
TGTGCCAGCTCACCAAGGTCCGACACTGAAGCTTTCTTT	CASSPRSDTEAFF	NA	TRBJ1-1	TRBV18	NA
TGTGCCAGTAGTACTCGACACCACAATGAGCAGTTCTTC	CASSTRHHNEQFF	NA	TRBJ2-1	TRBV19	NA
TGCAGCGTAGCTCCCCTCCCGGACAGGGGGTTCGATACGCAGTATTTT	CSVAPLPDRGFDTQYF	TRBD1	TRBJ2-3	TRBV29-1	few
TGTGCCAGCAGTGTTCCTACCGGGACCGATGCCTACGAGCAGTACTTC	CASSVPTGTDAYEQYF	NA	TRBJ2-7	TRBV6-1	NA
TGTGCCAGCAACCCGGGACACCTTAATGAAAAACTGTTTTTT	CASNPGHLNEKLFF	NA	TRBJ1-4	TRBV2	once
TGTGCCAGCAGTGAAAATCTTTCGGACAGGGGTAAAAACATTCAGTACTTC	CASSENLSDRGKNIQYF	TRBD1	TRBJ2-4	TRBV6-1	once
TGTGCCAGCGGGCTAAAAAGTACCTACAATGAGCAGTTCTTC	CASGLKSTYNEQFF	NA	TRBJ2-1	TRBV13	NA
TGCGCCAGCGGACTTGGCGGGAGTAAAAGGAATGAGCAGTTCTTC	CASGLGGSKRNEQFF	TRBD2	TRBJ2-1	TRBV5-1	NA
TGTGCCAGCAGCTTAGGGGCCCTGGGGAATCAGCCCCAGCATTTT	CASSLGALGNQPQHF	NA	TRBJ1-5	TRBV7-9	NA
TGTGCCAGCAGTCTCGGGACAGGGCTAATCTATGGCTACACCTTC	CASSLGTGLIYGYTF	TRBD1	TRBJ1-2	TRBV6-6	NA
TGCGCCAGCAGCCAAGATCTCACAGGGGAAAGGTGCGAGCAGTACTTC	CASSQDLTGERCEQYF	TRBD1	TRBJ2-7	TRBV7-9	once
TGTGCCAGCAGCCCCGGGGCGGCCAAGAGGGAAAAACTGTTTTTT	CASSPGAAKREKLFF	NA	TRBJ1-4	TRBV7-2	NA
TGTGCCAGCAGCTCGACAGGGGGTGTAGAGACCCAGTACTTC	CASSSTGGVETQYF	TRBD1	TRBJ2-5	TRBV11-3	NA
TGTGCCAGCAGCTTGTTTCAGGGGGCAAGCACCGGGGAGCTGTTTTTT	CASSLFQGASTGELFF	TRBD1	TRBJ2-2	TRBV5-6	NA
TGTGCCAGCAGTGGGGCTAGCGGGGAAGGGGATACGCAGTATTTT	CASSGASGEGDTQYF	TRBD2	TRBJ2-3	TRBV6-5	NA
TGTGCCAGCACGGGACACCAAGTTACTTTCTTT	CASTGHQVTFF	NA	TRBJ1-1	TRBV25-1	NA
TGTGCCAGCAGTCGACAGGGGGCTGGGTATGGCTACACCTTC	CASSRQGAGYGYTF	TRBD1	TRBJ1-2	TRBV2	NA
TGTGCCAGCAGAAAACAGGGTCGGCGGATCACCTACGAGCAGTACTTC	CASRKQGRRITYEQYF	NA	TRBJ2-7	TRBV21-1	NA
TGTGCCAGCAGCTTAAAACAGCCTTATACTCGCACAGATACGCAGTATTTT	CASSLKQPYTRTDTQYF	NA	TRBJ2-3	TRBV7-8	NA
TGTGCCAGCAGCTTGGGGGCCAGTTTTTTAAATGAGCAGTTCTTC	CASSLGASFLNEQFF	NA	TRBJ2-1	TRBV5-6	few
TGTGCCAGCAGTTACGCGGGGACAAACACTGAAGCTTTCTTT	CASSYAGTNTEAFF	NA	TRBJ1-1	TRBV6-5	NA
TGCGCCAGCAGCCAAGATTCTCGGGATACGCAGTATTTT	CASSQDSRDTQYF	NA	TRBJ2-3	TRBV4-1	NA
TGTGCCAGCAGCCAACTACAGGGAGTGGCAGATACGCAGTATTTT	CASSQLQGVADTQYF	NA	TRBJ2-3	TRBV5-3	NA
TGTGCTACCAAGGGGACAGGGCAAAACGAGCAGTACTTC	CATKGTGQNEQYF	TRBD1	TRBJ2-7	TRBV6-6	NA
TGCGCCAGCAGCTTGTACGCGGGTGAAAAACTGTTTTTT	CASSLYAGEKLFF	NA	TRBJ1-4	TRBV5-1	NA
TGTGCCAGCAGCTCCTCGGGGGCGACTGGAAACACCATATATTTT	CASSSSGATGNTIYF	NA	TRBJ1-3	TRBV7-2	NA
TGTGCCAGCAGCCACGTACACACGAACACTGAAGCTTTCTTT	CASSHVHTNTEAFF	NA	TRBJ1-1	TRBV11-2	once
TGTGCCAGCAGTGAGCTAGGGGGGGCAGATACGCAGTATTTT	CASSELGGADTQYF	NA	TRBJ2-3	TRBV6-1	NA
TGTGCCAGCAGCTTGGGGCTGGACGAGCAGTACTTC	CASSLGLDEQYF	NA	TRBJ2-7	TRBV5-4	NA
TGCGCCAGCAGCCCCGGAGGGCCTCTTAATACGCAGTATTTT	CASSPGGPLNTQYF	NA	TRBJ2-3	TRBV5-1	NA
TGTGCCTGGAGTGTACGGCTAGACAATGAGCAGTTCTTC	CAWSVRLDNEQFF	NA	TRBJ2-1	TRBV30	NA
TGTGCCAGCAGCCTGTCGCCGGCGACGACCTGGGGCAACGAGCAGTACTTC	CASSLSPATTWGNEQYF	NA	TRBJ2-7	TRBV7-9	few
TGTGCCAGCAGCTTAGCGAGGGGGTCCTATGGCTACACCTTC	CASSLARGSYGYTF	NA	TRBJ1-2	TRBV7-9	NA
TGCGCCAGCAGCTTACCCGGGACTAGCGGCTACGAGCAGTACTTC	CASSLPGTSGYEQYF	TRBD2	TRBJ2-7	TRBV5-1	NA
TGTGCCAGCAGCTTAAACGCGGGGACAGCCTCGGGCTATGGCTACACCTTC	CASSLNAGTASGYGYTF	TRBD1	TRBJ1-2	TRBV7-3	NA
TGTGCCTGGACCGGGACACCGAACACCGGGGAGCTGTTTTTT	CAWTGTPNTGELFF	NA	TRBJ2-2	TRBV30	NA
TGCGCCAGCAGCAGAGAGACAGGGGGCACTGAAGCTTTCTTT	CASSRETGGTEAFF	TRBD1	TRBJ1-1	TRBV5-1	NA
TGTGCCAGCAAGGGGGGGCAGAACACCGGGGAGCTGTTTTTT	CASKGGQNTGELFF	NA	TRBJ2-2	TRBV2	few
TGTGCCAGAAGACAGGAATACACCGGGGAGCTGTTTTTT	CARRQEYTGELFF	NA	TRBJ2-2	TRBV2	once
TGTGCCAGTAGGGTGAGGGGCAGCTCCTACGAGCAGTACTTC	CASRVRGSSYEQYF	NA	TRBJ2-7	TRBV19	NA
TGCGCCAGCAGCCAACTCTATAACTACGAGCAGTACTTC	CASSQLYNYEQYF	NA	TRBJ2-7	TRBV4-3	NA